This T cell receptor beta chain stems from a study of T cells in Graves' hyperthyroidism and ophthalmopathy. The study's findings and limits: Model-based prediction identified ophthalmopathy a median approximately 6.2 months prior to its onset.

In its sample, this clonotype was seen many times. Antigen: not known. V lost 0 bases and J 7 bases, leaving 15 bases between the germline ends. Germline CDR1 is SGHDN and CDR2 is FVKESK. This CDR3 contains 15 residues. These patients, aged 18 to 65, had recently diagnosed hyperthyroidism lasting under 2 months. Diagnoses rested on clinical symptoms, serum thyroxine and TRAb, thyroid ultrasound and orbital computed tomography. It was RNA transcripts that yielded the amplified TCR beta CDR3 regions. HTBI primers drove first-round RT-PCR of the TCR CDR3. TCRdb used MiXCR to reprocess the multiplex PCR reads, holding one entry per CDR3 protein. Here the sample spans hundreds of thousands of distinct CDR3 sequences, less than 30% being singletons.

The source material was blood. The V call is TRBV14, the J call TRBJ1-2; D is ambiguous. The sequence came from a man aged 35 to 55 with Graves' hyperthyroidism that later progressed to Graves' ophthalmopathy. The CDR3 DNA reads TGTGCCAGCAGCCAAGATGTCGGACTGACCGGTGGCTACACCTTC. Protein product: CASSQDVGLTGGYTF.